The sequence of this TCR beta chain was determined in a study of control samples from healthy donors and cancer patients. Repertoires were generated with immunoSEQ multiplex PCR, while TCRdb's copy carries only in-frame clones and drops some. The sample contains about 150,000 clones, 90% to 95% of which appear only once. The TCR comes from a man in his forties in good health. Sequencing was done on a sample of blood.

The CDR3 sequence: CASSRVLYTEAFF. Here the CDR3 DNA reads TGTGCCAGCAGTCGGGTCCTCTACACTGAAGCTTTCTTT. The chain employs TRBV6-5 and TRBJ1-1; D remains unclear. Trimming pared 5 bases from V and 3 bases from J, leaving 10 bases between. Germline V gene sequence: CDR1 MNHEY, CDR2 SVGAGI. This CDR3 comprises 13 residues.